This record covers a single T cell receptor beta chain. The antigen it recognizes is unknown. The record originates from a study of T cells expressing NK-cell markers (dated by TCRdb to about 2020). Looking at the study overall: Three sorted T-cell subsets (CD3+CD56+NKG2C+, CD3+CD56+NKG2C- and CD3+CD56-NKG2C+) from roughly eight donors had their TCR beta-chain repertoires profiled. Among the eight sequenced donors, seven were HCMV-seropositive and one was HCMV-seronegative. Sequencing of the libraries produced 2 x 150 bp reads on Illumina HiSeq 2000/2500, MiSeq or NextSeq. The study sequenced eight donors, all healthy volunteers chosen at random: three men and five women.

Instrument on record: Illumina HiSeq 2000. 5'RACE template switching, by which a universal primer site and unique molecular identifiers were added, was used to make TCR beta cDNA libraries. Synthesis of cDNA was primed from the TCR beta constant segment and was followed by two consecutive PCR amplification steps. The original methods were these. MIGEC handled demultiplexing of the reads and grouping by UMI, while MiTCR was used to assemble and quantify clonotypes. Only TCR cDNA sequences supported by at least two reads were kept to exclude erroneous sequences. Downstream repertoire analysis used the tcR package, and clonotypes were matched across fractions by CDR3 nucleotide sequence plus V segment. VDJmatch was used to annotate antigen specificity against VDJdb, with one amino acid substitution in CDR3 permitted. TCRdb reprocessed the reads and lists each CDR3 protein sequence as a single entry, with no DNA. The V and J calls come from TCRdb's annotation, not from the publication. The table for this sample lists fewer than 200,000 distinct CDR3 sequences. Of the sample, roughly 20% is held by the ten largest clones.

CDR1 and CDR2 are drawn from the germline V gene: SNHLY, FYNNEI. The CDR3 contains 15 residues, cysteine and phenylalanine counted. No DNA has been recorded. Points the paper makes about the study in general: For 5 or 6 donors, the dominant CD3+CD56+NKG2C+ clonotypes were among the top 10 CD8+ clonotypes and accounted for about 1.0-7.5% of CD8+ T cells. Whether the expanded NKG2C-expressing T cell clones were specific for HCMV antigens remained unclear. Those dominant clonotypes were again the most abundant among CD3+CD56-NKG2C+ cells in a handful of donors, at roughly 25-60.1%.

HCMV-specific IgG was detected in serum with a commercial ELISA kit to determine HCMV serostatus. Ficoll density gradient centrifugation was used to isolate peripheral blood mononuclear cells from blood. This sequence originates from a woman aged 18-70 years in good health. This chain is built from TRBV2 and TRBJ2-3; TCRdb names TRBD2, which stays unverified in the absence of DNA. The sample comprised blood T cells: a sorted CD56 or NKG2C T cell subset, CD4+ or CD8+ T cells, or bulk PBMC T cells (not recorded which). This receptor carries the CDR3 CATDGSGSSPDTQYF.